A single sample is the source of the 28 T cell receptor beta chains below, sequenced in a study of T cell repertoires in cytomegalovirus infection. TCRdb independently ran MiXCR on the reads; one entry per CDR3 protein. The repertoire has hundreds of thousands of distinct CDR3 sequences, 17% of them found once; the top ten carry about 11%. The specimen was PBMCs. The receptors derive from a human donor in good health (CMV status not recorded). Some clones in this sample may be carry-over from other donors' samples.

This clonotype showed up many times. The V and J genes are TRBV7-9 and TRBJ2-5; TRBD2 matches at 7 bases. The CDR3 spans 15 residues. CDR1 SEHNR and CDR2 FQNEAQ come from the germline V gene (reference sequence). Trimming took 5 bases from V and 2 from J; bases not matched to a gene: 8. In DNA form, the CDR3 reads TGTGCCAGCAGCCGGATGGGAGGGCGGCAAGAGACCCAGTACTTC. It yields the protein CASSRMGGRQETQYF.

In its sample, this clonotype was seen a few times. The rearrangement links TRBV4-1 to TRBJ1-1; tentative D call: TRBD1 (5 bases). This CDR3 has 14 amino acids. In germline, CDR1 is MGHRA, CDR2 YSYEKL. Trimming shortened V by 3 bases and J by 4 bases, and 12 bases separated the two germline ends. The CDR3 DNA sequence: TGCGCCAGCAGCCAGGTGGTGGGGGGCACTGAAGCTTTCTTT. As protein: CASSQVVGGTEAFF.

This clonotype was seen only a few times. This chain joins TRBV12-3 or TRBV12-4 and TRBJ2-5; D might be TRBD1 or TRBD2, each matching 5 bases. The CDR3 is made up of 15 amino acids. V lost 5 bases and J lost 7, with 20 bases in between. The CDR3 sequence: CASSARDQPAGTQYF. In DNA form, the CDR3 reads TGTGCCAGCAGTGCCCGGGACCAACCGGCGGGGACCCAGTACTTC.

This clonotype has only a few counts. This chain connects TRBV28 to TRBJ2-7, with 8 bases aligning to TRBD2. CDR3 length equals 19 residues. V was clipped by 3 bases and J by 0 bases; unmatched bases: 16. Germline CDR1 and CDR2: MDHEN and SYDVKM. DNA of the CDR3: TGTGCCAGCAGTTTGAATCTTGGTTCCAGCGGGGGCCTCTCCTACGAGCAGTACTTC. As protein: CASSLNLGSSGGLSYEQYF.

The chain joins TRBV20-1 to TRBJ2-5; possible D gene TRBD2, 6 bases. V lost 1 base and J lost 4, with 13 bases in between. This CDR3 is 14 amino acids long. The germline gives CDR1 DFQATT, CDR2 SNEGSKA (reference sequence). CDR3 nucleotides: TGCAGTGCTAGAGTTTGGGGGGTAGCAGAGACCCAGTACTTC. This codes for CSARVWGVAETQYF.

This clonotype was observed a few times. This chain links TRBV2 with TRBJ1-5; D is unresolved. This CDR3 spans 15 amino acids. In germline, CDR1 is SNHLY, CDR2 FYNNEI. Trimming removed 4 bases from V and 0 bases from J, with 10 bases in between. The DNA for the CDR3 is TGTGCCAGCAGTGCCGGAGAATATAGCAATCAGCCCCAGCATTTT. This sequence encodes CASSAGEYSNQPQHF. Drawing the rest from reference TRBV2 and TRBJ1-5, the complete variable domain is EPEVTQTPSHQVTQMGQEVILRCVPISNHLYFYWYRQILGQKVEFLVSFYNNEISEKSEIFDDQFSVERPDGSNFTLKIRSTKLEDSAMYFCASSAGEYSNQPQHFGDGTRLSIL.

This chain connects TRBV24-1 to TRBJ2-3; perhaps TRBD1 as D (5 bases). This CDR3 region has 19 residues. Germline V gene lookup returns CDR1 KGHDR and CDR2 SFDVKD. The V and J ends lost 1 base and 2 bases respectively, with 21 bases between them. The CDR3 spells CATSDFKVPRTPSTDTQYF. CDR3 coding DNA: TGTGCCACCAGTGATTTCAAAGTGCCAAGGACACCATCCACAGATACGCAGTATTTT.

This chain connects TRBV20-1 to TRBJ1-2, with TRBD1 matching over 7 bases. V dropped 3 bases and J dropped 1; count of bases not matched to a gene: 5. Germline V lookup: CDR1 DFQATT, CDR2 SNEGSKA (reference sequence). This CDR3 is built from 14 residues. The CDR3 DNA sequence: TGCAGTGCTAGCGAGGGGGCGGTTAACTATGGCTACACCTTC. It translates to CSASEGAVNYGYTF.

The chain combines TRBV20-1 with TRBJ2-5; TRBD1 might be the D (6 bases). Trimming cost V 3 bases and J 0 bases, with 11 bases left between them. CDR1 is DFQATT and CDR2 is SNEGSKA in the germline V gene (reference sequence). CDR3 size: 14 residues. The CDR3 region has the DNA TGCAGTGCTAGCGGGGACAAATACCAAGAGACCCAGTACTTC. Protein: CSASGDKYQETQYF.

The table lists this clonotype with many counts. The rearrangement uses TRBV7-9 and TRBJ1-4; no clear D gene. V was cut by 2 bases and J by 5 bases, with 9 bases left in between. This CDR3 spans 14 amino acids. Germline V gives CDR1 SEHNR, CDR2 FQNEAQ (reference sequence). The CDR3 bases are TGTGCCAGCAGCTTACAGGACGGCAATGAAAAACTGTTTTTT. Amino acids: CASSLQDGNEKLFF.

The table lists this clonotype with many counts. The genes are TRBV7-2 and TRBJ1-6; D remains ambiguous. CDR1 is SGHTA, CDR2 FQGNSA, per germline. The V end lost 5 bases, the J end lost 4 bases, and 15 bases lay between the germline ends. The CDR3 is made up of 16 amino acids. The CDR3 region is CASSLRAASYNSPLHF. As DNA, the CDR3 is TGTGCCAGCAGCCTGAGGGCGGCTTCTTATAATTCACCCCTCCACTTT.

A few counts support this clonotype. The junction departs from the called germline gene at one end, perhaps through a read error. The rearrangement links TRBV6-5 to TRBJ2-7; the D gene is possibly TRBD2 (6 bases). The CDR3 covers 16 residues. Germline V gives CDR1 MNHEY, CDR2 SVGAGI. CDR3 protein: CASSYFTPLASGEQYF. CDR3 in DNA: TGTGCCAGCAGCTACTTTACCCCCCTAGCGTCGGGGGAGCAGTACTTC.

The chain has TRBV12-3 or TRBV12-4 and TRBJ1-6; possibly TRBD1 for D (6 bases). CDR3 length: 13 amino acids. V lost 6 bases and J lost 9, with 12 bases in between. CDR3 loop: CASSTYRVSPLHF. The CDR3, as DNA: TGTGCCAGCAGCACCTACAGGGTTTCACCCCTCCACTTT.

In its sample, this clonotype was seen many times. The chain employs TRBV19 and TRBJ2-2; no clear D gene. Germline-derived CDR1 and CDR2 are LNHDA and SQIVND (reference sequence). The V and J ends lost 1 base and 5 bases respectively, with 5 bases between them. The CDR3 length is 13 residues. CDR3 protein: CASSIASTGELFF. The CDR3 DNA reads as TGTGCCAGTAGTATAGCAAGTACCGGGGAGCTGTTTTTT.

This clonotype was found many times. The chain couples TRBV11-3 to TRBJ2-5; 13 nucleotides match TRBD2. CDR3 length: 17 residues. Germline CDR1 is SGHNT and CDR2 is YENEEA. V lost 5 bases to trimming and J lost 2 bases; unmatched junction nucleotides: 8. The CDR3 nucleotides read TGTGCCAGCAGCCCAACCCGACTAGCGGGGGGTCAAGAGACCCAGTACTTC. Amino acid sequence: CASSPTRLAGGQETQYF.

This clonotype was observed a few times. CDR3 sequence: CASTFGMMDSYYGYTF. CDR3 nucleotides: TGTGCCAGCACTTTCGGGATGATGGACAGTTACTATGGCTACACCTTC. The chain has TRBV6-1 and TRBJ1-2; possible D gene TRBD1, 6 bases. V lost 7 bases and J 3 bases, leaving 21 bases between the germline ends. The CDR3 totals 16 residues. Germline-derived CDR1 and CDR2 are MNHNS and SASEGT.

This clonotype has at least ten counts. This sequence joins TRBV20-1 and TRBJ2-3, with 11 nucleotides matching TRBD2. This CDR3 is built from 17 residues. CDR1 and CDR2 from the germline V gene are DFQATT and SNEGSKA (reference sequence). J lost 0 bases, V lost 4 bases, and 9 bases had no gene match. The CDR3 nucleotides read TGCAGTGCTACCCATAGCGGGGGGGTGTCTAGCACAGATACGCAGTATTTT. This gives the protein CSATHSGGVSSTDTQYF.

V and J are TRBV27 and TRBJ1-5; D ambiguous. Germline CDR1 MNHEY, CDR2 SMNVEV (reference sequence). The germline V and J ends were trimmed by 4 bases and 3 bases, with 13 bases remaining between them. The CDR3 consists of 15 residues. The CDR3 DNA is TGTGCCAGCAGTTGGTCTGGCAGCCTCAATCAGCCCCAGCATTTT. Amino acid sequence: CASSWSGSLNQPQHF.

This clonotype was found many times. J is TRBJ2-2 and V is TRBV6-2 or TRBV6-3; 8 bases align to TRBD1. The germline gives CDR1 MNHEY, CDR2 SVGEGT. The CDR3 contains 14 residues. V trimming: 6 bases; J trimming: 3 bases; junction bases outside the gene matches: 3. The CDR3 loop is CASSDRGDTGELFF. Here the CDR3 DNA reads TGTGCCAGCAGCGACAGGGGCGACACCGGGGAGCTGTTTTTT.

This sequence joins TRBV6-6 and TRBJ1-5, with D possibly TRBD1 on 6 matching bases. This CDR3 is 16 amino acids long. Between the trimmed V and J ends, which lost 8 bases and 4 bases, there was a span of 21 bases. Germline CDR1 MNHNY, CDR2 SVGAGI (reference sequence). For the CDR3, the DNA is TGTGCCAGCCGCTCGACAGGAGGCCTTAGGAATCAGCCCCAGCATTTT. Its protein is CASRSTGGLRNQPQHF.

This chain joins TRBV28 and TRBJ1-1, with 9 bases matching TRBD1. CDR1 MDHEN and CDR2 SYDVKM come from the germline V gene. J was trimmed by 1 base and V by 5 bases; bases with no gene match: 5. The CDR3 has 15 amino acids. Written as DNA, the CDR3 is TGTGCCAGCAGTGTTCCGGGACAGGGGAACACTGAAGCTTTCTTT. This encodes CASSVPGQGNTEAFF. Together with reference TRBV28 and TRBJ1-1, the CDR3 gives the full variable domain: DVKVTQSSRYLVKRTGEKVFLECVQDMDHENMFWYRQDPGLGLRLIYFSYDVKMKEKGDIPEGYSVSREKKERFSLILESASTNQTSMYLCASSVPGQGNTEAFFGQGTRLTVV.

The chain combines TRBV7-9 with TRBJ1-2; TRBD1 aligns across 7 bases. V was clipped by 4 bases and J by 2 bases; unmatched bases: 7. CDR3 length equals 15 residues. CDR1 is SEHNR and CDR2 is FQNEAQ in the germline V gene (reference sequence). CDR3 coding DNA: TGTGCCAGCAGCTCCCCCTCGACAGGGAACTATGGCTACACCTTC. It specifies CASSSPSTGNYGYTF.

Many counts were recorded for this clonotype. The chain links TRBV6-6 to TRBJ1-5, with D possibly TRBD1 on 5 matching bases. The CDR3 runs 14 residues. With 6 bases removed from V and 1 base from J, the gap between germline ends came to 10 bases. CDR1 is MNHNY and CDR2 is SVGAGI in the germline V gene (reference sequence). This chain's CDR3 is CASSPWGSNQPQHF. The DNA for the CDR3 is TGTGCCAGCAGCCCCTGGGGCAGCAATCAGCCCCAGCATTTT.

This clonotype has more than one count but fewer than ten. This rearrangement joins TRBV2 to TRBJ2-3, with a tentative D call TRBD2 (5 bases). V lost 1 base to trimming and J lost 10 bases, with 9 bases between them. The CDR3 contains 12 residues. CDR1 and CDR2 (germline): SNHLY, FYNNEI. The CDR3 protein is CASSEVLAAQYF. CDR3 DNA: TGTGCCAGCAGTGAAGTCCTAGCAGCGCAGTATTTT.

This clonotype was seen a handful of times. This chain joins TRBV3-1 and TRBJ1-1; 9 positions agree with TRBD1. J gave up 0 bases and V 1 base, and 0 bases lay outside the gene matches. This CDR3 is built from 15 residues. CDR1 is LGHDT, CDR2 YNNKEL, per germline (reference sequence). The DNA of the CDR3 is TGTGCCAGCAGCCAAGGACAGGGGGTGAACACTGAAGCTTTCTTT. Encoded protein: CASSQGQGVNTEAFF. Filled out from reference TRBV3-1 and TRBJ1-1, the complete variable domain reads DTAVSQTPKYLVTQMGNDKSIKCEQNLGHDTMYWYKQDSKKFLKIMFSYNNKELIINETVPNRFSPKSPDKAHLNLHINSLELGDSAVYFCASSQGQGVNTEAFFGQGTRLTVV.

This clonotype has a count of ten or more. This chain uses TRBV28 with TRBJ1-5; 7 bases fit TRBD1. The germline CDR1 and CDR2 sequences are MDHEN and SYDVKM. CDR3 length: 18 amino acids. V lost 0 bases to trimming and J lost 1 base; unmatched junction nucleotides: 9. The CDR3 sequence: CASSLWGMKQGSNQPQHF. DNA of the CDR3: TGTGCCAGCAGTTTATGGGGGATGAAACAGGGGAGCAATCAGCCCCAGCATTTT.

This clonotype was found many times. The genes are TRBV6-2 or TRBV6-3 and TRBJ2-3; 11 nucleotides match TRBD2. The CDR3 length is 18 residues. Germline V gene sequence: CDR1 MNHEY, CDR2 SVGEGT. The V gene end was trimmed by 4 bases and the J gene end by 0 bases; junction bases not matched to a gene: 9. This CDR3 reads CASSSRPPSGGSTDTQYF. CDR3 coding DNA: TGTGCCAGCAGTTCCCGACCCCCTAGCGGGGGGAGCACAGATACGCAGTATTTT.

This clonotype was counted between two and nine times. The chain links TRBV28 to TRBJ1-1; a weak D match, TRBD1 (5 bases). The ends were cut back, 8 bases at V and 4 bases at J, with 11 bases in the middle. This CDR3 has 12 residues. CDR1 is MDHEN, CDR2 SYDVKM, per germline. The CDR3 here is CASGTWSTEAFF. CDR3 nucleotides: TGTGCCAGCGGGACGTGGAGCACTGAAGCTTTCTTT.